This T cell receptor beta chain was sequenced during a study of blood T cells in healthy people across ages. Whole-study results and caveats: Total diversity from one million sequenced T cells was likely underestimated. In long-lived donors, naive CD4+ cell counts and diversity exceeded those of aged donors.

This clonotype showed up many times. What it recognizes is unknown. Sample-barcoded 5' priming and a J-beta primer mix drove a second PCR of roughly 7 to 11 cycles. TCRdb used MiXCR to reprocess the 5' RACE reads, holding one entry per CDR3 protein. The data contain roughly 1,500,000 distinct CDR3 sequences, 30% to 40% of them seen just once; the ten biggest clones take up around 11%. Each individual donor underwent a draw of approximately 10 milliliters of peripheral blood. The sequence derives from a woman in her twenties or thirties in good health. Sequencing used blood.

This CDR3 is CASSLQPGQGASGANVLTF. The CDR3 DNA reads TGTGCCAGCAGCTTACAACCGGGACAGGGGGCGTCGGGGGCCAACGTCCTGACTTTC. The rearrangement links TRBV5-5 to TRBJ2-6; 12 bases fit TRBD1. V dropped 2 bases and J dropped 4; count of bases not matched to a gene: 10. The CDR3 contains 19 residues. Looked up from germline, CDR1 is SGHKS and CDR2 is YYEKEE (reference sequence).